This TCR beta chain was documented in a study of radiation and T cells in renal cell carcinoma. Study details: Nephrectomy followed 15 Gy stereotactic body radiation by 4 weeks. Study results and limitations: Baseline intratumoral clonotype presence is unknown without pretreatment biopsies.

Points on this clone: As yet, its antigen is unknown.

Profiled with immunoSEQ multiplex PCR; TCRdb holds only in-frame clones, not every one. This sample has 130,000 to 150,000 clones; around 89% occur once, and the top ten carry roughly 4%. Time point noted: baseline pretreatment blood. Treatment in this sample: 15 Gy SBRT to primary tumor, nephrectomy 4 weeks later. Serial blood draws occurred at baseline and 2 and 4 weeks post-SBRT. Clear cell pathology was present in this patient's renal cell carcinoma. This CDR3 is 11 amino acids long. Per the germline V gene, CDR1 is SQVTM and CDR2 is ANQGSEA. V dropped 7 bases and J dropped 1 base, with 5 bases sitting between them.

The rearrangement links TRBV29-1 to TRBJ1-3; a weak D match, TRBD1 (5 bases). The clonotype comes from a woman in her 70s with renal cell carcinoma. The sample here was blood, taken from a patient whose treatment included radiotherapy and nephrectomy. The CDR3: CSGGSGNTIYF. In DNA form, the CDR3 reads TGCAGCGGGGGGTCTGGAAACACCATATATTTT.